The rows below give T cell receptor beta chains drawn from one sample of a study of blood T cell repertoires in COVID-19. Data came from immunoSEQ multiplex PCR; TCRdb stores just in-frame clones and leaves some out. This table has 25,000 to 35,000 clones, 75% to 90% appearing once. Sequenced: peripheral blood. Receptors were obtained from a human donor in a cohort sampled during active COVID-19. Both conserved end residues are part of each CDR3. The order of the fields is D gene, V gene, clone size, J gene, CDR3 protein, CDR3 DNA. The D gene is left open where the match is weak. The size field is filled for only some rows; it gives once, few, many or a size class.

NA	TRBV5-1	few	TRBJ2-1	CASSFQGSDEQFF	TGCGCCAGCAGCTTTCAGGGGTCGGATGAGCAGTTCTTC
TRBD2	TRBV6-6	NA	TRBJ2-7	CASGGVGQYF	TGTGCCAGCGGGGGGGTTGGGCAGTACTTC
NA	TRBV28	once	TRBJ2-2	CASSPNTNTGELFF	TGTGCCAGCAGCCCGAACACGAACACCGGGGAGCTGTTTTTT
TRBD2	TRBV25-1	NA	TRBJ2-1	CASSEYSGGYNEQFF	TGTGCCAGCAGTGAATACTCGGGGGGCTACAATGAGCAGTTCTTC
TRBD2	TRBV10-3	NA	TRBJ2-3	CAISGPTSGSADTQYF	TGTGCCATCAGTGGCCCGACTAGCGGGAGTGCAGATACGCAGTATTTT
NA	TRBV10-3	NA	TRBJ2-1	CAINLGEVSNNEQFF	TGTGCCATCAACTTAGGGGAGGTGTCAAACAATGAGCAGTTCTTC
NA	TRBV19	NA	TRBJ2-4	CASSIETGGAKNIQYF	TGTGCCAGTAGTATAGAAACAGGAGGGGCCAAAAACATTCAGTACTTC
NA	TRBV27	NA	TRBJ1-5	CASSPQGGGQPQHF	TGTGCCAGCAGTCCCCAGGGAGGCGGTCAGCCCCAGCATTTT
NA	TRBV30	NA	TRBJ1-2	CAWRMVGGARGYTF	TGTGCCTGGAGAATGGTTGGGGGGGCGCGAGGCTACACCTTC
TRBD1	TRBV28	NA	TRBJ1-1	CASSLPGGFSPEAFF	TGTGCCAGCAGTTTACCAGGGGGATTTAGCCCTGAAGCTTTCTTT
TRBD1	TRBV28	NA	TRBJ2-3	CASSPDRDEADTQYF	TGTGCCAGCAGCCCCGACAGGGACGAGGCAGATACGCAGTATTTT
TRBD1	TRBV18	NA	TRBJ1-1	CASSPSRGYTEAFF	TGTGCCAGCTCACCCAGCAGGGGGTACACTGAAGCTTTCTTT
TRBD1	TRBV29-1	NA	TRBJ1-1	CSAHHTGGQNTEAFF	TGCAGCGCCCATCATACAGGGGGCCAGAACACTGAAGCTTTCTTT
TRBD2	TRBV6-1	NA	TRBJ2-2	CASSGLAGANTGELFF	TGTGCCAGCAGTGGATTAGCGGGAGCGAACACCGGGGAGCTGTTTTTT
NA	TRBV27	NA	TRBJ2-2	CASSGIRRKTDTGELFF	TGTGCCAGCAGTGGAATCCGGCGGAAGACGGACACCGGGGAGCTGTTTTTT
NA	TRBV6-6	NA	TRBJ1-1	CASIKGLNTEAFF	TGTGCCAGCATCAAGGGGCTGAACACTGAAGCTTTCTTT
NA	TRBV28	NA	TRBJ1-6	CASSLSTANSPLHF	TGTGCCAGCAGTCTATCGACAGCTAATTCACCCCTCCACTTT
TRBD1	TRBV18	NA	TRBJ1-2	CASSPSSGQGRGYTF	TGTGCCAGCTCACCCTCTTCTGGACAGGGGAGAGGCTACACCTTC
TRBD2	TRBV5-8	NA	TRBJ2-7	CASSGLAGNYEQYF	TGTGCCAGCAGCGGACTAGCGGGGAACTACGAGCAGTACTTC
TRBD2	TRBV5-1	NA	TRBJ2-1	CASSLAGSGVADEQFF	TGCGCCAGCAGCTTGGCCGGTAGCGGGGTTGCGGATGAGCAGTTCTTC
TRBD1	TRBV4-1	NA	TRBJ2-5	CASSQDEGTGFLETQYF	TGCGCCAGCAGCCAAGATGAAGGGACAGGGTTTTTAGAGACCCAGTACTTC
TRBD1	TRBV7-3	once	TRBJ1-1	CASSLMGRGYTEAFF	TGTGCCAGCAGCTTAATGGGCAGGGGGTACACTGAAGCTTTCTTT